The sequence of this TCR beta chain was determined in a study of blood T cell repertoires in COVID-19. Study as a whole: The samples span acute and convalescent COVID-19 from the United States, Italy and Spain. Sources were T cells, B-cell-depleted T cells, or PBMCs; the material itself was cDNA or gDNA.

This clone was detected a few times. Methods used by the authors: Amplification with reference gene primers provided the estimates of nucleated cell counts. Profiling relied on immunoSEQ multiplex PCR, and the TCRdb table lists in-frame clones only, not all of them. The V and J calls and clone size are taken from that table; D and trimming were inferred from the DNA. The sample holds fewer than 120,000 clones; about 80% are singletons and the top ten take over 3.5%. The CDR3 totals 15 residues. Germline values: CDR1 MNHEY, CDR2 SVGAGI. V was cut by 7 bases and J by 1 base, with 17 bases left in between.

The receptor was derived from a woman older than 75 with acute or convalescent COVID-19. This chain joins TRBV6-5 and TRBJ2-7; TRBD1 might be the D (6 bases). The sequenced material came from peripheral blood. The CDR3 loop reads CASMGQGTKSYEQYF. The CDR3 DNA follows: TGTGCCAGCATGGGGCAGGGGACAAAATCCTACGAGCAGTACTTC.